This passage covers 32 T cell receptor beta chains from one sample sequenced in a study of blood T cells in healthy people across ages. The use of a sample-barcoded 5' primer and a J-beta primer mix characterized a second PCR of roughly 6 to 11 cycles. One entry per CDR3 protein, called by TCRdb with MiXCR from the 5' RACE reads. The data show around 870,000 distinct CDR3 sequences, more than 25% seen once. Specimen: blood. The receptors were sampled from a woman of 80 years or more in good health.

The CDR3 DNA is TGTGCCAGCAGCTCCAACAGGGTTTCAGAGACCCAGTACTTC. The encoded protein is CASSSNRVSETQYF. The V call is TRBV7-2, the J call TRBJ2-5; TRBD1 is a possible D gene (6 bases). Trimming removed 4 bases at V and 4 bases at J, with 13 bases between. Germline values: CDR1 SGHTA, CDR2 FQGNSA. The CDR3 runs to 14 residues.

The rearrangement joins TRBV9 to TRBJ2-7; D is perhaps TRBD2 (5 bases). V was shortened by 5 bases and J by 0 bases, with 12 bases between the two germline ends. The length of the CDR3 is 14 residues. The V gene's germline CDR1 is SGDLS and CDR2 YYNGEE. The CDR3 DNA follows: TGTGCCAGCAGTGAGGGCCTCGTCTCCTACGAGCAGTACTTC. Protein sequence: CASSEGLVSYEQYF.

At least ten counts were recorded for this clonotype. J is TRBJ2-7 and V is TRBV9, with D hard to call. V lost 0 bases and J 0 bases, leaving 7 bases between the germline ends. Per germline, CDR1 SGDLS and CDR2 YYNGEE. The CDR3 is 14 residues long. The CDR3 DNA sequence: TGTGCCAGCAGCGTAGAGTTGTCCTCCTACGAGCAGTACTTC. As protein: CASSVELSSYEQYF.

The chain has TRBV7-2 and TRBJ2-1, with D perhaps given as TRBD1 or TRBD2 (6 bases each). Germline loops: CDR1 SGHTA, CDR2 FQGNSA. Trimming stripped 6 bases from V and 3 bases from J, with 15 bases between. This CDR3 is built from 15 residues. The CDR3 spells CASSSSAGHYNEQFF. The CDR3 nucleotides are TGTGCCAGCAGTTCTAGCGCGGGACACTACAATGAGCAGTTCTTC.

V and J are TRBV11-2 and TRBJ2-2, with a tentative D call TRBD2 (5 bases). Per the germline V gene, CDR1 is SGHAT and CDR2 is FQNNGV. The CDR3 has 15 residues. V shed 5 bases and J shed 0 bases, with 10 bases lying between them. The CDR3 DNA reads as TGTGCCAGCAGCGGCGGGTACCCGAACACCGGGGAGCTGTTTTTT. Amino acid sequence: CASSGGYPNTGELFF.

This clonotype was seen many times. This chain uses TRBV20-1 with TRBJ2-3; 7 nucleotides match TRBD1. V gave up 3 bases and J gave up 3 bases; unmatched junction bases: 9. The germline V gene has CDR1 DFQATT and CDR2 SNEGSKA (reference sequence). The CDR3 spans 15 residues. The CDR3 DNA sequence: TGCAGTGCTAGCCCCCGGGACAGAGTTACAGATACGCAGTATTTT. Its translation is CSASPRDRVTDTQYF.

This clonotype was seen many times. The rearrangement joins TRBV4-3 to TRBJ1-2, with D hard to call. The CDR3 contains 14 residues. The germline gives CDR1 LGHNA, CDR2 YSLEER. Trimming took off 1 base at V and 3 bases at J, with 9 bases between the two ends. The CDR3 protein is CASSQAGTYYGYTF. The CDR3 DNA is TGCGCCAGCAGCCAAGCCGGCACCTACTATGGCTACACCTTC.

The CDR3 is CASTTGAGHSYEQYF. In DNA form, the CDR3 reads TGCGCCAGCACCACGGGGGCAGGGCACTCCTACGAGCAGTACTTC. V gene TRBV5-1 combines with J gene TRBJ2-7; D possibly matches TRBD1 or TRBD2 (6 bases each). The CDR3 is 15 residues long. CDR1 SGHRS and CDR2 YFSETQ come from the germline V gene. Trimming took 6 bases from V and 0 from J, leaving 16 bases between them.

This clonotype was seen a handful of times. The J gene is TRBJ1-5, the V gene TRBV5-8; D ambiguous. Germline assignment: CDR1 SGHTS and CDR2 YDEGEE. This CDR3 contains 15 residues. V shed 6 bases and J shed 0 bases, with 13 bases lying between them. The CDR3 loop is CASNPEGYSNQPQHF. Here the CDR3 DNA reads TGTGCCAGCAACCCAGAAGGATATAGCAATCAGCCCCAGCATTTT.

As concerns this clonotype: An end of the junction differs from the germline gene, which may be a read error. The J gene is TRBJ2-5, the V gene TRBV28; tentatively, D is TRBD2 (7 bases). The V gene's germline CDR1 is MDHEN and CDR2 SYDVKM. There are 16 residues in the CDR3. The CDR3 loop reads CASSFGGANPKEAQYF. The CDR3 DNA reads TGTGCCAGCAGTTTTGGGGGGGCCAACCCTAAAGAGGCCCAGTACTTC. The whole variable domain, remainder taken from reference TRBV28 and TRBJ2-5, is DVKVTQSSRYLVKRTGEKVFLECVQDMDHENMFWYRQDPGLGLRLIYFSYDVKMKEKGDIPEGYSVSREKKERFSLILESASTNQTSMYLCASSFGGANPKEAQYFGPGTRLLVL.

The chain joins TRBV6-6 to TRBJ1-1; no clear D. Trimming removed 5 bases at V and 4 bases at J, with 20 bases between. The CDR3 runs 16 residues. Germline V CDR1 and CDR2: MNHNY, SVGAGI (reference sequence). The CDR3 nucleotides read TGTGCCAGCAGTGGGGAGGAAACCCGCCTTAGCACTGAAGCTTTCTTT. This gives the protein CASSGEETRLSTEAFF.

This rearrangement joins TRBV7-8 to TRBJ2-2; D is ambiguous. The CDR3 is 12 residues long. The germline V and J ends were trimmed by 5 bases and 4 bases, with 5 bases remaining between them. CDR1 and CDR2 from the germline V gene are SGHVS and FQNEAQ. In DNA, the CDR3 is TGTGCCAGCAGCGCCGTCACCGGGGAGCTGTTTTTT. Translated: CASSAVTGELFF.

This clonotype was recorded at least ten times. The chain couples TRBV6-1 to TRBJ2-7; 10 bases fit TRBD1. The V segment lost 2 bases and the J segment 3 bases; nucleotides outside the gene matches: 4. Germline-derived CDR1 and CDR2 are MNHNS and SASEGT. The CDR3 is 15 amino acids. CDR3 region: CASSERDRGIYEQYF. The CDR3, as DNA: TGTGCCAGCAGTGAACGGGACAGGGGAATCTACGAGCAGTACTTC.

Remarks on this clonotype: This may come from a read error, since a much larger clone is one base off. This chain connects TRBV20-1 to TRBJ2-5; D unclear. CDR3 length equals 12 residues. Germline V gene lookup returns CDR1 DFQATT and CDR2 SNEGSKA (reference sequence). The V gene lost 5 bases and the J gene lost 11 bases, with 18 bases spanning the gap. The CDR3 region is CSAPDWSNEQYF. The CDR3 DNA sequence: TGCAGTGCTCCCGACTGGAGCAATGAGCAGTACTTC.

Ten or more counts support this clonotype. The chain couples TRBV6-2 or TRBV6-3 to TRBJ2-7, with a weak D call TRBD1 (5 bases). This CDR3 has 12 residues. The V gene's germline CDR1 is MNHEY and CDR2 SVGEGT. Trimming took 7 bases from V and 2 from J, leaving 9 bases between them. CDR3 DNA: TGTGCCAGCAAAGACAGAGCCTACGAGCAGTACTTC. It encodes CASKDRAYEQYF.

CDR3 DNA sequence: TGTGCCAGCAGTGAATTTACAGGGTGGAATTTCGCGAACACCGGGGAGCTGTTTTTT. The encoded protein is CASSEFTGWNFANTGELFF. The V call is TRBV6-1, the J call TRBJ2-2; tentatively, D is TRBD1 (6 bases). Trimming left V 2 bases short and J 0 bases short, with 19 bases between. This CDR3 is built from 19 residues. Germline CDR1 and CDR2: MNHNS and SASEGT.

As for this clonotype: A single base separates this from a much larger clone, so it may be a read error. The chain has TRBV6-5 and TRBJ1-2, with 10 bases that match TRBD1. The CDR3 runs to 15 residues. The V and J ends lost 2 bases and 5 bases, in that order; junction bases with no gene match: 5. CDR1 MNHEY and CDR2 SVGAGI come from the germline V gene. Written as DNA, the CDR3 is TGTGCCAGCAGTTACGGACAGGGGGGTGGGTATGGCTACACCTTC. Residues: CASSYGQGGGYGYTF.

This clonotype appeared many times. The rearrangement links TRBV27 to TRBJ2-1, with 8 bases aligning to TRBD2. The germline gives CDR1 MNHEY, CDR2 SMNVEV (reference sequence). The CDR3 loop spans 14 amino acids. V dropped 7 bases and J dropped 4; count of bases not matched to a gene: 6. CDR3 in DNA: TGTGCCAGCACCCCCCTAGCGGGTTACAATGAGCAGTTCTTC. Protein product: CASTPLAGYNEQFF.

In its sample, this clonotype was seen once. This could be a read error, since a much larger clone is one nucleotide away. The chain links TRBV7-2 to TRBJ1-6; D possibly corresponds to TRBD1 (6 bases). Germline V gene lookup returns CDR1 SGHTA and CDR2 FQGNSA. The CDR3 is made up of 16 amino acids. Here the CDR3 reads CASSPQRGVSNSPHHF. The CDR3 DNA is TGTGCCAGCAGCCCCCAGAGGGGGGTTTCCAATTCACCCCACCACTTT.

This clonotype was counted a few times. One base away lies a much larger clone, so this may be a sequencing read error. The CDR3 sequence is CASSGQQGRNEQFF. Here the CDR3 DNA reads TGTGCCAGCAGCGGTCAACAGGGTAGGAATGAGCAGTTCTTC. This rearrangement joins TRBV7-2 to TRBJ2-1, with a tentative D call TRBD1 (6 bases). Germline V lookup: CDR1 SGHTA, CDR2 FQGNSA. The CDR3 is made up of 14 amino acids. The V end lost 5 bases, the J end lost 7 bases, and 15 bases lay between the germline ends. Full variable domain (rest looked up from reference TRBV7-2 and TRBJ2-1): GAGVSQSPSNKVTEKGKDVELRCDPISGHTALYWYRQSLGQGLEFLIYFQGNSAPDKSGLPSDRFSAERTGGSVSTLTIQRTQQEDSAVYLCASSGQQGRNEQFFGPGTRLTVL.

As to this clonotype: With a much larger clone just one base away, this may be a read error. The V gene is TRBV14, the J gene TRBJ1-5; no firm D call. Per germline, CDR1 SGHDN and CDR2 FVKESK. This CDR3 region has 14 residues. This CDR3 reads CAGSQGSYNQPQHF. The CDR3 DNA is TGTGCCGGCAGCCAAGGGTCGTACAATCAGCCCCAGCATTTT.

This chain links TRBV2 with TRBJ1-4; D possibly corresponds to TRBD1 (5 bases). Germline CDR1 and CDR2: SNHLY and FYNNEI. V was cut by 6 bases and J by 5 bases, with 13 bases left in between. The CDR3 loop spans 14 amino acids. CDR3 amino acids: CASRAARENEKLFF. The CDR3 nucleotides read TGTGCCAGCAGGGCGGCCAGGGAGAATGAAAAACTGTTTTTT.

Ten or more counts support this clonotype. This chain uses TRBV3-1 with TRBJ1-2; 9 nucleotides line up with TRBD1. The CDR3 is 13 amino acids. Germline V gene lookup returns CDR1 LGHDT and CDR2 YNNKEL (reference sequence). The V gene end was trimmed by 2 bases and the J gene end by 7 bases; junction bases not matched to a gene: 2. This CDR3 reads CASSQLTGGGYTF. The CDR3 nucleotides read TGTGCCAGCAGCCAATTGACAGGGGGTGGCTACACCTTC.

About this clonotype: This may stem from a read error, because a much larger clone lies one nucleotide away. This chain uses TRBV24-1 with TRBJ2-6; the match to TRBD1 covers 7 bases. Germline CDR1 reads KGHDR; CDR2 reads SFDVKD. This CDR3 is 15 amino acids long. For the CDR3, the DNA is TGTGCCATCAGTGATACAGGGGCTGGGGCCAACGTCCTGACTTTC. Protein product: CAISDTGAGANVLTF.

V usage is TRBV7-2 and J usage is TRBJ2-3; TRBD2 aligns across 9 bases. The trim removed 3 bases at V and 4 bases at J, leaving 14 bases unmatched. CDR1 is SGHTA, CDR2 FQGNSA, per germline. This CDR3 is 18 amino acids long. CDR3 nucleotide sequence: TGTGCCAGCAGCTTGGAGGACTTAGGGCGGGGGGGCGCAGATACGCAGTATTTT. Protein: CASSLEDLGRGGADTQYF.

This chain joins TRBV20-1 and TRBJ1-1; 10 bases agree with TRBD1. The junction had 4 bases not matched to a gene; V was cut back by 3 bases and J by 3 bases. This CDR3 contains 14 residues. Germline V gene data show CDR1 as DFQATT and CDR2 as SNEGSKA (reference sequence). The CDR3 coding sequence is TGCAGTGCTAGGGGACAGGGGATTTACACTGAAGCTTTCTTT. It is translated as CSARGQGIYTEAFF.

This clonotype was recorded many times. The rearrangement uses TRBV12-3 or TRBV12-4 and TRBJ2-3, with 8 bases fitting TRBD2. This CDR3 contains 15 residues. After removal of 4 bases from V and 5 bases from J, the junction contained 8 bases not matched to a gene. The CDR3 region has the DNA TGTGCCAGCAGTTCGGGGGGGCCGAGGGGAGATACGCAGTATTTT. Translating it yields CASSSGGPRGDTQYF.

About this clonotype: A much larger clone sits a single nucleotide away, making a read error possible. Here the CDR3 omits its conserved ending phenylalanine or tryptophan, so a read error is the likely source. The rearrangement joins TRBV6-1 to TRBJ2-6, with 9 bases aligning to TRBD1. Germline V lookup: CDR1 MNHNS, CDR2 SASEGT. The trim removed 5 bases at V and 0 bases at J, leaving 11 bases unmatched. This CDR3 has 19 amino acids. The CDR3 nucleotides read TGTGCCAGCAGTAAACGGACAGGGGTCTCGATCTCTGGGGCCAACGTCCTGACTTGC. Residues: CASSKRTGVSISGANVLTC.

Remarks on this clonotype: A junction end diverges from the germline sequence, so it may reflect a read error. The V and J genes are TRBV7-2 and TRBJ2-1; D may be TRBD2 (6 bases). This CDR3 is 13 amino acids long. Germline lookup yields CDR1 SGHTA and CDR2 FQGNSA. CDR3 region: CACSLGGRNEQFF. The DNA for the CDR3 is TGTGCCTGCAGCTTAGGAGGGCGCAATGAGCAGTTCTTC.

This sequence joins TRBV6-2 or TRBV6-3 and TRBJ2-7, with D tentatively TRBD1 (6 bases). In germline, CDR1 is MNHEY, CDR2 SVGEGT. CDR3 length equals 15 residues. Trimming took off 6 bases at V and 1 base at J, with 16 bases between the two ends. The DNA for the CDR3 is TGTGCCAGCAGATGGGACAAAGCTCCATCCTACGAGCAGTACTTC. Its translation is CASRWDKAPSYEQYF.

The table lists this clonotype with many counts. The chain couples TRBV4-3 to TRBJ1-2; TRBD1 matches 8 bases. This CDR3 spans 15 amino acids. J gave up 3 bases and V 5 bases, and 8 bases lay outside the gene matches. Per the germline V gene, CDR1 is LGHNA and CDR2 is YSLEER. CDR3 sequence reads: CASSFAETGDYGYTF. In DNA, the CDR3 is TGCGCCAGCAGCTTCGCCGAGACAGGGGACTATGGCTACACCTTC.

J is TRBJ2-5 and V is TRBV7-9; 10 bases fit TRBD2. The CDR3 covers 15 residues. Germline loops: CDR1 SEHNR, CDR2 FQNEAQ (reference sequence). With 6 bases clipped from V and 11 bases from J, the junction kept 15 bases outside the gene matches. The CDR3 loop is CASSPSGGARNEQYF. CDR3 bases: TGTGCCAGCAGTCCGAGCGGGGGGGCCAGGAATGAGCAGTACTTC.